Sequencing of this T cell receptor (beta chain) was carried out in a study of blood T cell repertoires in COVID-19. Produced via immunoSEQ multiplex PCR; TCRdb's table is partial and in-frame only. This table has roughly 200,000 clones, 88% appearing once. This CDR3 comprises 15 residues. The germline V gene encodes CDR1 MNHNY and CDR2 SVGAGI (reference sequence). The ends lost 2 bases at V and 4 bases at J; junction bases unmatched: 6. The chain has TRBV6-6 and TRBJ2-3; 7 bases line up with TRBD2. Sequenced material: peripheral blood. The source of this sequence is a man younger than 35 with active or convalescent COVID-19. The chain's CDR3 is CASSYGGGSADTQYF. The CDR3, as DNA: TGTGCCAGCAGTTACGGTGGCGGGAGCGCAGATACGCAGTATTTT.